These T cell receptor beta chains were read from a single sample in a study of patients and donors after allogeneic stem cell transplantation. One entry per CDR3 protein results from TCRdb running MiXCR on the RT-PCR reads. The sample contains approximately 150,000 distinct CDR3 sequences, 24% of which appear only once. Material for sequencing was blood, either unsorted or a sorted T cell fraction (not recorded which). These receptor sequences come from a human donor who was either an allogeneic HSCT recipient or a stem cell or donor lymphocyte infusion donor (not recorded which). It is not recorded whose cells these are; they may come from a transplant donor. CDR3s include the opening cysteine and the closing phenylalanine or tryptophan. Fields, in order: D gene, V gene, J gene, clone size, CDR3 DNA, CDR3 protein. D genes are given only for firm matches. A row's size may be missing; if present it is once, few, many or a size class.

D: NA
V: TRBV12-3/TRBV12-4
J: TRBJ1-1
size: NA
DNA: TGTGCCAGCAGTTCGCGGGGGAGGTGGGTGTACACTGAAGCTTTCTTT
CDR3: CASSSRGRWVYTEAFF

D: NA
V: TRBV7-2
J: TRBJ1-3
size: few
DNA: TGTGCCAGCAACTGGGGTCCTCTGGTAAACACCATATATTTT
CDR3: CASNWGPLVNTIYF

D: NA
V: TRBV7-2
J: TRBJ1-4
size: NA
DNA: TGTGCCAGCAGCTTAGAACCAGCGAATGAAAAACTGTTTTTT
CDR3: CASSLEPANEKLFF

D: NA
V: TRBV12-3/TRBV12-4
J: TRBJ2-1
size: NA
DNA: TGTGCCAGCAGTTTTAACGGGTTTGGGAATGAGCAGTTCTTC
CDR3: CASSFNGFGNEQFF

D: NA
V: TRBV21-1
J: TRBJ2-7
size: NA
DNA: TGTGCCAGCAGCCTAAATGGGCGGGTCGAGCAGTACTTC
CDR3: CASSLNGRVEQYF

D: NA
V: TRBV21-1
J: TRBJ1-2
size: NA
DNA: TGTGCCAGCAGCAAAGGGGACAGGGACTATGGCTACACCTTC
CDR3: CASSKGDRDYGYTF

D: NA
V: TRBV4-3
J: TRBJ2-1
size: NA
DNA: TGCGCCAGCAGCCGCCGACAGGTCACCTACAATGAGCAGTTCTTC
CDR3: CASSRRQVTYNEQFF

D: TRBD2
V: TRBV20-1
J: TRBJ2-1
size: few
DNA: TGCAGTGCTAGCCGGGGGGGCTACAATGAGCAGTTCTTC
CDR3: CSASRGGYNEQFF

D: TRBD1
V: TRBV10-3
J: TRBJ1-5
size: few
DNA: TGTGCCATCAGTGATGGGACAGGAATAAATCAGCCCCAGCATTTT
CDR3: CAISDGTGINQPQHF

D: NA
V: TRBV29-1
J: TRBJ2-7
size: NA
DNA: TGCAGCGTTGAAGTGAGGAGGGTCACCTACGAGCAGTACTTC
CDR3: CSVEVRRVTYEQYF

D: NA
V: TRBV29-1
J: TRBJ2-1
size: few
DNA: TGCAGCGTTGATGGGGGAGTGGGTGAGCAGTTCTTC
CDR3: CSVDGGVGEQFF

D: NA
V: TRBV5-1
J: TRBJ2-5
size: few
DNA: TGCGCCAGCAGCTTGTTCCTTCGGGGCGAGACCCAGTACTTC
CDR3: CASSLFLRGETQYF

D: NA
V: TRBV6-2/TRBV6-3
J: TRBJ1-5
size: NA
DNA: TGTGCCAGCAGTTTTAGGGCCCCGCCGTATTGGCCCCAGCATTTT
CDR3: CASSFRAPPYWPQHF

D: NA
V: TRBV4-1
J: TRBJ2-2
size: NA
DNA: TGCGCCAGCAGCGGGGCCGGGGAGCTGTTTTTT
CDR3: CASSGAGELFF